This T cell receptor (beta chain) stems from a study of control samples from healthy donors and cancer patients. Using immunoSEQ multiplex PCR, the repertoire was profiled, and TCRdb retains in-frame clones only, with some absent. The sample contains tens of thousands of clones, roughly 87% of which appear only once. This clone has only one observation. Germline lookup yields CDR1 ENHRY and CDR2 SYGVKD. Between the trimmed V and J ends, which lost 0 bases and 2 bases, there was a span of 3 bases. This CDR3 has 13 amino acids. The sequence was collected from a man in his sixties with head and neck cancer. The V gene is TRBV10-3, the J gene TRBJ2-3; no clear D gene. Source material: PBMCs. The CDR3 region has the DNA TGTGCCATCAGTGAGTCGTACACAGATACGCAGTATTTT. It is translated as CAISESYTDTQYF.